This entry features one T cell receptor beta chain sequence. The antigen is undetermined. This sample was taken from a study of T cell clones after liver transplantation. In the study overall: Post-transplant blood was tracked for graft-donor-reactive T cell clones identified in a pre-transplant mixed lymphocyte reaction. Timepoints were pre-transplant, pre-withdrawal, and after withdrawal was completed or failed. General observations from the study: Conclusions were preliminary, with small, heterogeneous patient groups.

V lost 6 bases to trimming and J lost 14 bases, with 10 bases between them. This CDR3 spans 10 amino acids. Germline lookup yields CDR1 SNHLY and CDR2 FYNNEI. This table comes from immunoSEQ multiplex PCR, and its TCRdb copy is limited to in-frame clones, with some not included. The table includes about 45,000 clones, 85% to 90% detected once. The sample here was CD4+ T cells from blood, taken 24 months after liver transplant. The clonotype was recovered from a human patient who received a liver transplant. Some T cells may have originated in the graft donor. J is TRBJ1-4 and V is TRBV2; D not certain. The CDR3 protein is CASSSRRLFF. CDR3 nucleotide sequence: TGTGCCAGCAGCAGCCGACGGCTGTTTTTT.